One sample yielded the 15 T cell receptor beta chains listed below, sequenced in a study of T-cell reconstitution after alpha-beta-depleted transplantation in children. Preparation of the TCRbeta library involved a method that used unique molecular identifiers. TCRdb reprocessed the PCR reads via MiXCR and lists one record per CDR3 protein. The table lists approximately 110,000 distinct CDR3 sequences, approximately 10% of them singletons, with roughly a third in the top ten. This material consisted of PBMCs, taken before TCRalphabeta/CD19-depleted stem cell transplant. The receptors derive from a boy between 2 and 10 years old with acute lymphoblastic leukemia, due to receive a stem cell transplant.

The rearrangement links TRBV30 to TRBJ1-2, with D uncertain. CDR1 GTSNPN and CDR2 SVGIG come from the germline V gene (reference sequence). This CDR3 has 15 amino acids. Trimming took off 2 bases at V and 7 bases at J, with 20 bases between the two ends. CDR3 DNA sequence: TGTGCCTGGAGTCACGTCCGGCAGCGGCAAGTTGGCTACACCTTC. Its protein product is CAWSHVRQRQVGYTF.

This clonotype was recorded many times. The CDR3 bases are TGTGCCAGCAGCTTAATGGCTAGCGGGGCCCACAATGAGCAGTTCTTC. It encodes CASSLMASGAHNEQFF. The chain has TRBV7-3 and TRBJ2-1; 9 positions agree with TRBD2. Germline V gene data show CDR1 as SGHTA and CDR2 as FQGTGA. The CDR3 contains 16 residues. With V trimmed by 1 base and J by 5 bases, 6 bases remained unmatched.

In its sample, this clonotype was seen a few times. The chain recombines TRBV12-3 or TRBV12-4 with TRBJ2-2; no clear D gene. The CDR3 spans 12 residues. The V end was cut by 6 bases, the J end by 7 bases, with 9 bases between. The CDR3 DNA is TGTGCCAGCAGCCCGGTATACGGGGAGCTGTTTTTT. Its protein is CASSPVYGELFF.

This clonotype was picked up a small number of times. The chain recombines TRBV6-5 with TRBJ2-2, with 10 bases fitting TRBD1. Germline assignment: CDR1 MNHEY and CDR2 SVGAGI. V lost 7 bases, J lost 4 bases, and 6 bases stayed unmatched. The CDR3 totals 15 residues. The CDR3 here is CASTKRTGGTGELFF. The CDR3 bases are TGTGCCAGCACCAAAAGGACAGGGGGCACCGGGGAGCTGTTTTTT.

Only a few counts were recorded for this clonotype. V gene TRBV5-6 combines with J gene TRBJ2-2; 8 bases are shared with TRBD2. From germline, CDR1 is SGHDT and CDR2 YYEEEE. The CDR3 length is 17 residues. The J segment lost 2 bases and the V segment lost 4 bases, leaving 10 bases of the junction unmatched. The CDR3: CASSLGGRTFNTGELFF. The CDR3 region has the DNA TGTGCCAGCAGCCTCGGCGGGAGGACCTTTAACACCGGGGAGCTGTTTTTT.

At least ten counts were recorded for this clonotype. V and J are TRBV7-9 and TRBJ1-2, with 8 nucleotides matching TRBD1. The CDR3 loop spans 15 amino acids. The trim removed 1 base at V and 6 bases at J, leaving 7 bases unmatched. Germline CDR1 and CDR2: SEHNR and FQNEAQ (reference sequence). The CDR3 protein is CASSLVQDRADGYTF. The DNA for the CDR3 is TGTGCCAGCAGCTTAGTGCAGGACAGGGCCGATGGCTACACCTTC.

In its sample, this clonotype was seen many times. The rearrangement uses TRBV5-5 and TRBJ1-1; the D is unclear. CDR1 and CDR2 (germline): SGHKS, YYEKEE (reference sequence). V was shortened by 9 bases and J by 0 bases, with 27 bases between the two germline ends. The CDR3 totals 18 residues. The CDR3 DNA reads TGTGCCACCACATTACGAGGAGCGGGCCTGGGTATGAACACTGAAGCTTTCTTT. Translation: CATTLRGAGLGMNTEAFF.

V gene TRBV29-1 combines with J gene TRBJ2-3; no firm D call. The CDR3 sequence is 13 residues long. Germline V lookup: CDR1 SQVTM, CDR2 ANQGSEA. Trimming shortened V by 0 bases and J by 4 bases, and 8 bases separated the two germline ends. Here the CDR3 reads CSVEDGVADTQYF. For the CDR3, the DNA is TGCAGCGTTGAAGATGGAGTAGCAGATACGCAGTATTTT.

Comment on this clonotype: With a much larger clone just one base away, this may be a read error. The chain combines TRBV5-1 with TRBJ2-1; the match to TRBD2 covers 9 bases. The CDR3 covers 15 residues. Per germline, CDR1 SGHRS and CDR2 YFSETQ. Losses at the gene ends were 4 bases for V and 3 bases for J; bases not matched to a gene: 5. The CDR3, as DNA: TGCGCCAGCAGCACAAGACTAGCGGACTACAATGAGCAGTTCTTC. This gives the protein CASSTRLADYNEQFF.

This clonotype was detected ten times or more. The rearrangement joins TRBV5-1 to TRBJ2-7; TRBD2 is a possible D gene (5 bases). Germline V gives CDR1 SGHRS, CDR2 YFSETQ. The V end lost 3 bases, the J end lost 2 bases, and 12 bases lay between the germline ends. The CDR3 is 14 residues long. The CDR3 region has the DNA TGCGCCAGCAGCTCTCGGACTGCCACCTACGAGCAGTACTTC. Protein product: CASSSRTATYEQYF.

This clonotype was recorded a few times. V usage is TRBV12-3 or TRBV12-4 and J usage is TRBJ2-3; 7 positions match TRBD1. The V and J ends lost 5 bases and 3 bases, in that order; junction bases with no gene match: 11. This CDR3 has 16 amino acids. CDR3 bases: TGTGCCAGCAGTCTCAGGACAGGCGATGCTACAGATACGCAGTATTTT. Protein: CASSLRTGDATDTQYF.

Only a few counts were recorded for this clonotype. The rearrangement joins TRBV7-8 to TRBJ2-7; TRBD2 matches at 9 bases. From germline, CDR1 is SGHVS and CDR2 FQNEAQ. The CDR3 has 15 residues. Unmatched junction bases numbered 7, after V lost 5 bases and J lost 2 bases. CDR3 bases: TGTGCCAGCAGCCACGAGCGGGAGGTTACCTACGAGCAGTACTTC. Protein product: CASSHEREVTYEQYF. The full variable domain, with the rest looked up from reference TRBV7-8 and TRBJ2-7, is GAGVSQSPRYKVAKRGQDVALRCDPISGHVSLFWYQQALGQGPEFLTYFQNEAQLDKSGLPSDRFFAERPEGSVSTLKIQRTQQEDSAVYLCASSHEREVTYEQYFGPGTRLTVT.

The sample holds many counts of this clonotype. CDR3 loop: CASSFIVETDYGYTF. The CDR3 DNA sequence: TGTGCCAGCAGCTTTATAGTGGAAACGGACTATGGCTACACCTTC. The chain couples TRBV7-9 to TRBJ1-2; D is ambiguous. CDR3 size: 15 residues. The V end lost 3 bases, the J end lost 3 bases, and 14 bases lay between the germline ends. From germline, CDR1 is SEHNR and CDR2 FQNEAQ (reference sequence).

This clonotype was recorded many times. CDR3 region: CASSPSFSMDHTEAFF. CDR3 coding DNA: TGTGCCAGTAGCCCATCTTTTTCAATGGATCACACTGAAGCTTTCTTT. The V and J genes are TRBV19 and TRBJ1-1; D not resolved. The ends were cut back, 6 bases at V and 3 bases at J, with 20 bases in the middle. This CDR3 has 16 residues. Germline values: CDR1 LNHDA, CDR2 SQIVND (reference sequence).

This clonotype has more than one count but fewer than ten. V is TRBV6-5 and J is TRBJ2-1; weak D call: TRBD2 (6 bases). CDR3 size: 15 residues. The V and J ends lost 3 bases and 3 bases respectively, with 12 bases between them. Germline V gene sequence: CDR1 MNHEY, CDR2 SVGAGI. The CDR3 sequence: CASSYVPAGYNEQFF. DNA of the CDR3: TGTGCCAGCAGTTATGTTCCAGCGGGCTACAATGAGCAGTTCTTC.